Below, 25 T cell receptor beta chains from the same sample are listed, as sequenced in a study of cytomegalovirus exposure and HLA in healthy donors. PCR involved 60 Vbeta and 13 Jbeta primers. Libraries were prepared by immunoSEQ multiplex PCR; TCRdb keeps only in-frame clonotypes and omits some of them. The profile covers approximately 130,000 clones, with roughly 80% appearing a single time and roughly 6% taken by the ten largest. The specimen sequenced was PBMCs. Source of these receptors: a woman in her thirties or forties in good health and CMV-seronegative.

This chain joins TRBV5-4 and TRBJ2-7; D is possibly TRBD1 (5 bases). Looked up from germline, CDR1 is SGHNT and CDR2 is YYREEE (reference sequence). The length of the CDR3 is 14 residues. The ends were cut back, 4 bases at V and 3 bases at J, with 14 bases in the middle. For the CDR3, the DNA is TGTGCCAGCAGCGGCCAAACAGGATTCTACGAGCAGTACTTC. It yields the protein CASSGQTGFYEQYF.

V usage is TRBV18 and J usage is TRBJ2-3; TRBD1 matches at 10 bases. This CDR3 has 16 amino acids. The V gene end was trimmed by 3 bases and the J gene end by 6 bases; junction bases not matched to a gene: 9. Looked up from germline, CDR1 is KGHSH and CDR2 is LQKENI. The CDR3 region is CASSPRGTGESDTQYF. The CDR3 coding sequence is TGTGCCAGCTCACCGAGGGGGACAGGGGAATCCGATACGCAGTATTTT.

This rearrangement joins TRBV6-5 to TRBJ2-7; D is perhaps TRBD2 (5 bases). The CDR3 is made up of 14 amino acids. The V and J ends lost 6 bases and 6 bases respectively, with 18 bases between them. Germline CDR1 and CDR2: MNHEY and SVGAGI. The CDR3 protein is CASRRGSAVTEQYF. The CDR3 region has the DNA TGTGCCAGCAGACGAGGGAGTGCGGTTACCGAGCAGTACTTC.

V is TRBV11-2 and J is TRBJ2-5; D unresolved. The end of the DNA is better explained by TRBJ2-7, so the J call may be wrong. The CDR3 runs 15 residues. The germline V gene encodes CDR1 SGHAT and CDR2 FQNNGV. For the CDR3, the DNA is TGTGCCAGCAGCTTAGTGGGCAGGTCAGCCTACGAGCAGTACTTC. It encodes CASSLVGRSAYEQYF.

This chain connects TRBV28 to TRBJ2-5; 13 nucleotides align to TRBD2. The CDR3 consists of 19 residues. J was trimmed by 5 bases and V by 5 bases; bases with no gene match: 17. The germline CDR1 and CDR2 sequences are MDHEN and SYDVKM. CDR3 DNA: TGTGCCAGCAGTCTCCAACTACTAGCGGGAGGGCCAACAGCGGAGACCCAGTACTTC. Translated, it gives CASSLQLLAGGPTAETQYF.

The V gene is TRBV6-5, the J gene TRBJ2-3; tentatively, D is TRBD2 (5 bases). CDR1 is MNHEY and CDR2 is SVGAGI in the germline V gene. The V end was cut by 5 bases, the J end by 1 base, with 13 bases between. The CDR3 has 15 amino acids. CDR3 bases: TGTGCCAGCAGTACGGGAACGGCAGGCACAGATACGCAGTATTTT. Translated: CASSTGTAGTDTQYF.

A few counts support this clone. The V and J genes are TRBV5-1 and TRBJ2-1, with TRBD2 identical over 9 bases. The ends lost 0 bases at V and 4 bases at J; junction bases unmatched: 5. The CDR3 length is 16 residues. Germline V gene sequence: CDR1 SGHRS, CDR2 YFSETQ. The CDR3 spells CASSLAVLAGYNEQFF. In DNA form, the CDR3 reads TGCGCCAGCAGCTTGGCCGTACTAGCGGGTTACAATGAGCAGTTCTTC.

This sequence joins TRBV6-5 and TRBJ2-1; a possible D gene is TRBD1 (6 bases). V dropped 0 bases and J dropped 6 bases, with 15 bases sitting between them. The CDR3 sequence is 16 residues long. Looked up from germline, CDR1 is MNHEY and CDR2 is SVGAGI. The CDR3 here is CASSYSGTGSGNEQFF. CDR3 bases: TGTGCCAGCAGTTACTCTGGAACAGGGTCTGGCAATGAGCAGTTCTTC.

The chain joins TRBV19 to TRBJ1-1; the D is unclear. This CDR3 is 13 amino acids long. Germline V lookup: CDR1 LNHDA, CDR2 SQIVND (reference sequence). V lost 7 bases and J lost 4, with 13 bases in between. CDR3 in DNA: TGTGCCAGTATTATTCGGGGTGGCACTGAAGCTTTCTTT. Translation gives CASIIRGGTEAFF. The full variable domain, rest sourced from reference TRBV19 and TRBJ1-1, is DGGITQSPKYLFRKEGQNVTLSCEQNLNHDAMYWYRQDPGQGLRLIYYSQIVNDFQKGDIAEGYSVSREKKESFPLTVTSAQKNPTAFYLCASIIRGGTEAFFGQGTRLTVV.

The V and J genes are TRBV4-3 and TRBJ2-5; 11 bases fit TRBD2. The CDR3 length is 18 residues. Trimming took 0 bases from V and 7 from J; bases not matched to a gene: 13. Per the germline V gene, CDR1 is LGHNA and CDR2 is YSLEER. DNA of the CDR3: TGCGCCAGCAGCCAAGATCCCCCGGGGGTAGCGGGAGGGACGACCCAGTACTTC. Residues: CASSQDPPGVAGGTTQYF.

J is TRBJ2-7 and V is TRBV28; the D is unclear. V lost 3 bases and J 4 bases, leaving 16 bases between the germline ends. The CDR3 covers 15 residues. CDR1 is MDHEN, CDR2 SYDVKM, per germline. The DNA of the CDR3 is TGTGCCAGCAGTTTGTCTCCAGTCCGACTTTACGAGCAGTACTTC. This gives the protein CASSLSPVRLYEQYF. Filled out from reference TRBV28 and TRBJ2-7, the complete variable domain reads DVKVTQSSRYLVKRTGEKVFLECVQDMDHENMFWYRQDPGLGLRLIYFSYDVKMKEKGDIPEGYSVSREKKERFSLILESASTNQTSMYLCASSLSPVRLYEQYFGPGTRLTVT.

The V call is TRBV14, the J call TRBJ2-2; possible D gene TRBD1, 5 bases. V lost 4 bases to trimming and J lost 4 bases, with 7 bases between them. Germline V gives CDR1 SGHDN, CDR2 FVKESK. This CDR3 comprises 13 residues. This chain's CDR3 is CASSPRVTGELFF. CDR3 nucleotide sequence: TGTGCCAGCAGCCCCAGGGTCACCGGGGAGCTGTTTTTT. Variable domain in full (rest from reference TRBV14 and TRBJ2-2): EAGVTQFPSHSVIEKGQTVTLRCDPISGHDNLYWYRRVMGKEIKFLLHFVKESKQDESGMPNNRFLAERTGGTYSTLKVQPAELEDSGVYFCASSPRVTGELFFGEGSRLTVL.

This clone was observed a handful of times. The V and J genes are TRBV10-1 and TRBJ1-2; D uncertain. CDR1 WNHNN and CDR2 SYGVQD come from the germline V gene (reference sequence). The CDR3 has 14 amino acids. Trimming stripped 0 bases from V and 6 bases from J, with 11 bases between. This CDR3 is CASSESQGRHGYTF. CDR3 DNA: TGCGCCAGCAGTGAGTCGCAAGGGAGACATGGCTACACCTTC.

This chain connects TRBV7-2 to TRBJ2-1; the match to TRBD2 covers 7 bases. The CDR3 sequence is 15 residues long. V gave up 3 bases and J gave up 1 base; unmatched junction bases: 3. The V gene's germline CDR1 is SGHTA and CDR2 FQGNSA. CDR3 in amino acids: CASSFRGSSYNEQFF. The CDR3 DNA is TGTGCCAGCAGCTTTCGCGGGAGTTCCTACAATGAGCAGTTCTTC.

The CDR3 sequence: CASSSRYRGNYEQYF. The CDR3 DNA sequence: TGTGCCAGTAGCTCCCGGTACAGGGGGAACTACGAGCAGTACTTC. V and J are TRBV19 and TRBJ2-7; the match to TRBD1 covers 8 bases. Looked up from germline, CDR1 is LNHDA and CDR2 is SQIVND (reference sequence). V lost 6 bases, J lost 3 bases, and 10 bases stayed unmatched. The CDR3 is made up of 15 amino acids. Variable domain in full (rest from reference TRBV19 and TRBJ2-7): DGGITQSPKYLFRKEGQNVTLSCEQNLNHDAMYWYRQDPGQGLRLIYYSQIVNDFQKGDIAEGYSVSREKKESFPLTVTSAQKNPTAFYLCASSSRYRGNYEQYFGPGTRLTVT.

The chain has TRBV19 and TRBJ1-1, with D possibly matching TRBD1 (6 bases). V was clipped by 0 bases and J by 4 bases, with 15 bases between them. Germline V CDR1 and CDR2: LNHDA, SQIVND (reference sequence). CDR3 length: 16 amino acids. Here the CDR3 DNA reads TGTGCCAGTAGTATAGATCGACAGGTTTTGGGCACTGAAGCTTTCTTT. This sequence encodes CASSIDRQVLGTEAFF.

The chain combines TRBV11-2 with TRBJ2-4; TRBD2 matches 8 bases. With 6 bases clipped from V and 3 bases from J, the junction kept 19 bases outside the gene matches. Per germline, CDR1 SGHAT and CDR2 FQNNGV. The CDR3 totals 19 residues. CDR3 loop: CASRSVKRELRGLKNIQYF. CDR3 bases: TGTGCCAGCAGGTCCGTAAAGCGGGAGCTTCGTGGGCTCAAAAACATTCAGTACTTC.

The chain joins TRBV6-1 to TRBJ2-7, with TRBD2 matching over 9 bases. Germline V lookup: CDR1 MNHNS, CDR2 SASEGT. V trimming: 2 bases; J trimming: 6 bases; junction bases outside the gene matches: 8. This CDR3 contains 15 residues. The CDR3 protein is CASSERLAGYVEQYF. For the CDR3, the DNA is TGTGCCAGCAGTGAACGGCTAGCGGGATACGTCGAGCAGTACTTC.

The V gene is TRBV6-5, the J gene TRBJ1-1; D not certain. Looked up from germline, CDR1 is MNHEY and CDR2 is SVGAGI. The CDR3 runs to 14 residues. Trimming took off 6 bases at V and 0 bases at J, with 11 bases between the two ends. CDR3 sequence (DNA): TGTGCCAGCAGAGAAGAGGAAATGAACACTGAAGCTTTCTTT. This translates into CASREEEMNTEAFF.

This chain connects TRBV29-1 to TRBJ1-1, with 7 bases matching TRBD1. This CDR3 region has 13 residues. CDR1 and CDR2 from the germline V gene are SQVTM and ANQGSEA. The V segment lost 8 bases and the J segment 2 bases; nucleotides outside the gene matches: 8. The chain's CDR3 is CSIRDRTNTEAFF. The CDR3 DNA sequence: TGCAGCATTAGGGACAGAACAAACACTGAAGCTTTCTTT.

This clone came up a few times. The chain joins TRBV27 to TRBJ1-6, with TRBD1 identical over 9 bases. CDR1 is MNHEY and CDR2 is SMNVEV in the germline V gene (reference sequence). V lost 0 bases, J lost 10 bases, and 10 bases stayed unmatched. The length of the CDR3 is 17 residues. The CDR3 is CASSLSQTTGGQSPLHF. DNA of the CDR3: TGTGCCAGCAGTTTATCTCAAACTACAGGGGGCCAATCACCCCTCCACTTT.

This rearrangement joins TRBV14 to TRBJ2-2; 9 bases match TRBD2. Unmatched junction bases numbered 2, after V lost 3 bases and J lost 6 bases. This CDR3 is 14 amino acids long. Germline CDR1 and CDR2: SGHDN and FVKESK. This CDR3 is CASSHAGGAGELFF. The CDR3 coding sequence is TGTGCCAGCAGCCACGCGGGAGGGGCCGGGGAGCTGTTTTTT.

This clone has more than one count but fewer than ten. This sequence joins TRBV2 and TRBJ2-7, with TRBD1 matching 7 bases. V was pared by 4 bases and J by 0 bases, with 3 bases of the junction left unmatched. The CDR3 runs 14 residues. Germline-derived CDR1 and CDR2 are SNHLY and FYNNEI. Here the CDR3 DNA reads TGTGCCAGCAGTGTACAGGGGAGCTCCTACGAGCAGTACTTC. Protein product: CASSVQGSSYEQYF.

This chain uses TRBV7-8 with TRBJ2-5, with D possibly being TRBD1 (6 bases). Germline CDR1 reads SGHVS; CDR2 reads FQNEAQ. The CDR3 length is 15 residues. Trimming took 5 bases from V and 5 from J, leaving 18 bases between them. The CDR3 here is CASSARAGARETQYF. The DNA of the CDR3 is TGTGCCAGCAGCGCCCGAGCAGGGGCCCGGGAGACCCAGTACTTC.

The J gene is TRBJ2-1, the V gene TRBV28, with 7 nucleotides matching TRBD2. The germline V gene encodes CDR1 MDHEN and CDR2 SYDVKM. After removal of 7 bases from V and 0 bases from J, the junction contained 12 bases not matched to a gene. The CDR3 covers 17 residues. In nucleotides, the CDR3 is TGTGCCAGCACCTCGGGGGGAGACCCGAGCTCCTACAATGAGCAGTTCTTC. It specifies CASTSGGDPSSYNEQFF.